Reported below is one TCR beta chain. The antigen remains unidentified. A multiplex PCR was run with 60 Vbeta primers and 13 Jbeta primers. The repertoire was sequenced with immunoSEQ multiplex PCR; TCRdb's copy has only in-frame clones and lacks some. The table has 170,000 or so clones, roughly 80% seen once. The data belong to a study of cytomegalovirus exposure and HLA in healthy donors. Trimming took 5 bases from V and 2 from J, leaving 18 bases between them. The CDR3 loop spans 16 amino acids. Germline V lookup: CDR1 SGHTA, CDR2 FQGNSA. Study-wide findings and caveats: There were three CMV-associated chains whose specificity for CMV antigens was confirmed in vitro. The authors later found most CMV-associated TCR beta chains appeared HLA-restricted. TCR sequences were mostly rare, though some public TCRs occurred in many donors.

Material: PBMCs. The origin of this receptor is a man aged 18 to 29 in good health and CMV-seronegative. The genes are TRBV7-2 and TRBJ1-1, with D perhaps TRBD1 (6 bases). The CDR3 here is CASSGDRLMKNTEAFF. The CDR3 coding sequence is TGTGCCAGCAGCGGCGACAGGCTCATGAAAAACACTGAAGCTTTCTTT.